The TCR beta chain under discussion was sequenced for a study of molecular identifiers for immune sequencing clone quantification listed by TCRdb under 2018. About the study as a whole: For a replicate experiment, RNA from around 20,000 or 100,000 naive CD8 T cells was divided into five aliquots, and four of the five aliquots were sequenced. This methods study used CD8 T cells to benchmark TCR RNA copy counting and molecular-identifier clustering-based TCR repertoire sequencing (MIDCIRS).

This clonotype has a count of ten or more. It has no known antigen specificity. One base away there is no much larger clone; base qualities are not given. Study-wide conclusions, independent of this receptor: In CMV-specific effector cells, clones with more than 20 RNA copies accounted for over 98% of molecules, whereas in naive cells such clones accounted for under 1%. Naive libraries contained spiked-in Jurkat TCR RNA (around eleven copies' worth), which is not part of the donor repertoire. When barcode sub-clustering was omitted, TCR diversity was inflated by chimeric consensus sequences, with chimeras reaching as high as 47%. Identical TCR molecules sharing a barcode could cause highly expanded clone sizes to be underestimated. About 3.1 recovered TCR RNA copies per cell were obtained by modeling, versus about ten by digital PCR, implying a capture efficiency of 30% to 35%. Spiked-in Jurkat TCR RNA equal to a single cell's worth was reported to be detectable even within 1,100,000 naive CD8 T cells.

Via the germline V gene, CDR1 is MDHEN and CDR2 SYDVKM. Deletion took 7 bases off V and 2 bases off J, with a span of 12 bases between the germline ends. The CDR3 covers 13 residues, taking in both the cysteine and the phenylalanine. Only the CDR3 DNA is retained, 39 bases long and in frame from the first base. Libraries of naive CD8 T cells were generated from roughly 21,000 to 960,000 sorted cells, with 10%, 30% or 50% of the purified RNA used. Naive CD8 T cells, defined as CD8+CD4-CCR7+CD45RA+, were FACS-sorted into RLT Plus buffer on a BD FACSAria II. To test detection sensitivity, Jurkat RNA equal to ten TCR copies was added to samples of about 17,000-1,100,000 naive CD8 T cells. CD8 T cells were enriched using RosetteSep CD8+ T Cell Enrichment Cocktail and Ficoll-Paque, and the enriched cells then underwent ACK red cell lysis. Library prep was done by PCR. Sequencing was carried out with an Illumina HiSeq 4000. Bulk TCR libraries were prepared as previously described, using TCR primers listed in Table S5. Total RNA was purified with the Qiagen AllPrep DNA/RNA kit. Before analysis, reads from multiple sequencing runs of one library were combined. Per the authors' processing: Reads were retained only if the reads had an exact TCR constant sequence, and the retained reads were trimmed to 150 nt and grouped according to their 12-nt molecular barcodes. Reads inside each barcode group were sub-clustered using a 15% Levenshtein threshold, and a quality-weighted consensus sequence was constructed for each RNA molecule. Non-functional sequences were discarded, and so were lower-count sequences lying one edit away from another sequence. Based on fitting two negative binomial distributions, any barcode sub-cluster with under 20% of the maximum read count was discarded. TCRdb reran the public reads through fastp at Q25 and MiXCR, keeping productive beta chains. Each CDR3 protein gets just one entry, which takes the most common genes and DNA from the rows behind it. These V and J calls originate from TCRdb's pipeline instead of the authors' own analysis. The sample contains about 640,000 distinct CDR3 sequences, nearly 20% of them found a single time. The top ten clonotypes cover 0.7% to 1% of the sample.

The receptor comes from a human donor in good health. Some libraries in this study had Jurkat cell RNA spiked in. The sample comprised naive CD8+ T cells from blood, with Jurkat cell RNA spiked in. The cell subset or site label, read with the paper, signifies: FACS-sorted CD8+CD4-CCR7+CD45RA+ naive T cells. This receptor chain uses TRBV28 and TRBJ2-7; the D gene is perhaps TRBD1, on 5 matching bases. In nucleotide form, the sequence is TGTGCCAGCACGGACATCCCGGCCTACGAGCAGTACTTC. It encodes CASTDIPAYEQYF.